The 21 T cell receptor beta chains presented below share a single source sample, sequenced in a study of shared clonotypes between healthy human individuals. The protocol was immunoSEQ multiplex PCR, while the TCRdb copy is restricted to in-frame clones and leaves out a portion. The sample consists of roughly 1 million clones, around 78% of them appearing once. Sequenced: memory CD4+ T cells from PBMCs. The sample's subset: CD45RA-negative fraction. The source of these receptors is a young man in good health. Some clones in this sample may be carry-over from other donors' samples.

V gene TRBV7-2 combines with J gene TRBJ2-2, with D perhaps TRBD1 (5 bases). V gave up 1 base and J gave up 7 bases, with 10 bases separating them. The length of the CDR3 is 14 residues. CDR1 and CDR2 from the germline V gene are SGHTA and FQGNSA. In nucleotides, the CDR3 is TGTGCCAGCAGCTTAGGGGGCCTGGGCGGGGAGCTGTTTTTT. Translated, it gives CASSLGGLGGELFF.

This chain connects TRBV6-5 to TRBJ2-7; 8 positions match TRBD1. The germline V gene has CDR1 MNHEY and CDR2 SVGAGI. The CDR3 sequence is 12 residues long. With 10 bases clipped from V and 5 bases from J, the junction kept 7 bases outside the gene matches. CDR3 nucleotide sequence: TGTGCCACAAAACAGGGGGACAACGAGCAGTACTTC. Translated, it gives CATKQGDNEQYF.

This clone has only one observation. This chain links TRBV5-5 with TRBJ2-5; D gene ambiguous. Germline V gene data show CDR1 as SGHKS and CDR2 as YYEKEE (reference sequence). The V gene lost 0 bases and the J gene lost 5 bases, with 5 bases spanning the gap. The CDR3 loop spans 12 amino acids. The DNA of the CDR3 is TGTGCCAGCAGCTTGGAGTGGGAGACCCAGTACTTC. It specifies CASSLEWETQYF.

The V call is TRBV10-1, the J call TRBJ1-1, with D perhaps TRBD1 (5 bases). The V gene's germline CDR1 is WNHNN and CDR2 SYGVQD (reference sequence). The germline V and J ends were trimmed by 0 bases and 5 bases, with 10 bases remaining between them. The CDR3 runs to 14 residues. The CDR3 nucleotides read TGCGCCAGCAGTGAGTCGGGGGGAGCGACTGAAGCTTTCTTT. Its protein is CASSESGGATEAFF.

V usage is TRBV30 and J usage is TRBJ1-2, with TRBD1 as a possible D gene (5 bases). V lost 2 bases and J 8 bases, leaving 15 bases between the germline ends. The germline gives CDR1 GTSNPN, CDR2 SVGIG (reference sequence). The length of the CDR3 is 13 residues. CDR3 bases: TGTGCCTGGAGTCCTATCCGGGGGGACGGCTACACCTTC. This codes for CAWSPIRGDGYTF.

The rearrangement links TRBV28 to TRBJ1-2; D not certain. CDR3 length equals 15 residues. In germline, CDR1 is MDHEN, CDR2 SYDVKM. V lost 2 bases, J lost 2 bases, and 12 bases lay in between. The CDR3 DNA follows: TGTGCCAGCAGTTTACGCGGAGCCCCCAACTATGGCTACACCTTC. Its protein is CASSLRGAPNYGYTF.

The chain employs TRBV7-9 and TRBJ1-1; the D is unclear. Per the germline V gene, CDR1 is SEHNR and CDR2 is FQNEAQ (reference sequence). The CDR3 has 14 amino acids. V lost 2 bases to trimming and J lost 3 bases, with 10 bases between them. The CDR3 loop reads CASSLSGTDTEAFF. The CDR3 nucleotides are TGTGCCAGCAGCTTATCGGGTACCGACACTGAAGCTTTCTTT.

The chain uses TRBV5-1 and TRBJ1-3; D is unclear. The V gene lost 0 bases and the J gene lost 0 bases, with 13 bases spanning the gap. The CDR3 has 17 amino acids. The germline V gene has CDR1 SGHRS and CDR2 YFSETQ. The CDR3 coding sequence is TGCGCCAGCAGCTTGGTATCTACAGCTGCCTCTGGAAACACCATATATTTT. This translates into CASSLVSTAASGNTIYF.

This clone was picked up one time. CDR3 in DNA: TGCAGCGGCCACCCCGAGGGTGGAGAGACCCAGTACTTC. Amino acid sequence: CSGHPEGGETQYF. V usage is TRBV29-1 and J usage is TRBJ2-5; D possibly corresponds to TRBD2 (5 bases). Germline V lookup: CDR1 SQVTM, CDR2 ANQGSEA. CDR3 length: 13 amino acids. Trimming took 7 bases from V and 4 from J, leaving 16 bases between them.

The rearrangement links TRBV9 to TRBJ2-1; maybe TRBD2 (6 bases). Germline CDR1 reads SGDLS; CDR2 reads YYNGEE. Trimming cost V 1 base and J 7 bases, with 15 bases left between them. The CDR3 loop spans 15 amino acids. CDR3: CASSVLLAPGNEQFF. The DNA for the CDR3 is TGTGCCAGCAGCGTACTACTAGCCCCAGGGAATGAGCAGTTCTTC.

CDR3 DNA sequence: TGTGCCAGCAGCTTAGAGGTGGGGTCTATCTACGAGCAGTACTTC. It yields the protein CASSLEVGSIYEQYF. The chain couples TRBV11-2 to TRBJ2-7; D gene ambiguous. V lost 0 bases to trimming and J lost 3 bases, with 12 bases between them. Germline lookup yields CDR1 SGHAT and CDR2 FQNNGV. The CDR3 spans 15 residues.

The V call is TRBV10-3, the J call TRBJ2-2; 12 positions agree with TRBD2. This CDR3 contains 15 residues. Unmatched junction bases numbered 6, after V lost 8 bases and J lost 5 bases. Germline V lookup: CDR1 ENHRY, CDR2 SYGVKD. CDR3 in DNA: TGTGCCATCGGGAGGACTAGCGGGATTACCGGGGAGCTGTTTTTT. Amino acid sequence: CAIGRTSGITGELFF.

The chain couples TRBV4-1 to TRBJ2-2; D unclear. CDR1 is MGHRA and CDR2 is YSYEKL in the germline V gene. The CDR3 sequence is 16 residues long. V gave up 3 bases and J gave up 0 bases, with 11 bases separating them. This CDR3 reads CASSHQMFANTGELFF. Here the CDR3 DNA reads TGCGCCAGCAGCCACCAGATGTTCGCGAACACCGGGGAGCTGTTTTTT.

This clone showed up just once. The rearrangement links TRBV2 to TRBJ2-5; unclear D gene. The J call may be wrong; the DNA end is better matched by TRBJ2-7. The CDR3 length is 14 residues. CDR1 SNHLY and CDR2 FYNNEI come from the germline V gene. The CDR3 nucleotides are TGTGCCAGCAGACTCGACTTGAGCTCCTACGAGCAGTACTTC. As protein: CASRLDLSSYEQYF.

This clone has at least ten counts. The rearrangement joins TRBV6-6 to TRBJ2-7; D perhaps matches TRBD1 (5 bases). Looked up from germline, CDR1 is MNHNY and CDR2 is SVGAGI (reference sequence). The CDR3 is 15 residues long. Trimming removed 6 bases at V and 6 bases at J, with 21 bases between. CDR3 in DNA: TGTGCCAGCAGCCTTAGTAGGACACCTGCGACCGAGCAGTACTTC. Translated, it gives CASSLSRTPATEQYF.

This clone appeared a single time. This chain uses TRBV7-9 with TRBJ2-3; TRBD2 matches 12 bases. The CDR3 loop spans 15 amino acids. V gave up 3 bases and J gave up 4 bases; unmatched junction bases: 2. Germline CDR1 is SEHNR and CDR2 is FQNEAQ (reference sequence). CDR3 in amino acids: CASSLTSGRPDTQYF. The CDR3 region has the DNA TGTGCCAGCAGCTTGACTAGCGGGAGACCAGATACGCAGTATTTT. Combining the CDR3 with reference TRBV7-9 and TRBJ2-3 gives the whole variable domain DTGVSQNPRHKITKRGQNVTFRCDPISEHNRLYWYRQTLGQGPEFLTYFQNEAQLEKSRLLSDRFSAERPKGSFSTLEIQRTEQGDSAMYLCASSLTSGRPDTQYFGPGTRLTVL.

The rearrangement joins TRBV4-1 to TRBJ2-1; 11 nucleotides match TRBD2. This CDR3 has 15 residues. The V gene end was trimmed by 3 bases and the J gene end by 7 bases; junction bases not matched to a gene: 5. Germline loops: CDR1 MGHRA, CDR2 YSYEKL. CDR3 region: CASSQTSGIGNEQFF. CDR3 sequence (DNA): TGCGCCAGCAGCCAGACTAGCGGGATAGGAAATGAGCAGTTCTTC.

The chain is built from TRBV2 and TRBJ2-3, with 8 nucleotides matching TRBD1. This CDR3 spans 14 amino acids. With V trimmed by 4 bases and J by 2 bases, 2 bases remained unmatched. Germline CDR1 SNHLY, CDR2 FYNNEI. The CDR3 is CASSGGQVTDTQYF. The CDR3 DNA follows: TGTGCCAGCAGTGGGGGACAGGTCACAGATACGCAGTATTTT.

This chain connects TRBV5-1 to TRBJ2-1, with D tentatively TRBD1 (6 bases). The V gene's germline CDR1 is SGHRS and CDR2 YFSETQ. Trimming cost V 4 bases and J 0 bases, with 11 bases left between them. The CDR3 contains 15 residues. Here the CDR3 reads CASSPQGYSYNEQFF. The CDR3 DNA reads TGCGCCAGCAGCCCTCAGGGGTACTCCTACAATGAGCAGTTCTTC.

This chain links TRBV27 with TRBJ2-7; D remains ambiguous. The ends were cut back, 8 bases at V and 0 bases at J, with 14 bases in the middle. Per germline, CDR1 MNHEY and CDR2 SMNVEV (reference sequence). The CDR3 covers 14 residues. The DNA of the CDR3 is TGTGCCAGCTCAACCGGGCTAGTCTCCTACGAGCAGTACTTC. Translating it yields CASSTGLVSYEQYF.

This rearrangement joins TRBV7-9 to TRBJ1-1; 7 nucleotides align to TRBD1. The junction had 10 bases not matched to a gene; V was cut back by 5 bases and J by 13 bases. Germline CDR1 reads SEHNR; CDR2 reads FQNEAQ (reference sequence). CDR3 length: 12 amino acids. The CDR3 region is CASSPTGQRSFF. As DNA, the CDR3 is TGTGCCAGCAGCCCTACGGGACAGAGGAGTTTCTTT.